This T cell receptor (beta chain) was sequenced during a study of blood T cell repertoires in COVID-19. Across the whole study: The United States, Italy and Spain were the sources of the acute and convalescent COVID-19 samples.

Germline V gives CDR1 SGHVS, CDR2 FQNEAQ. Trimming removed 1 base from V and 8 bases from J; junction bases left unmatched: 9. The CDR3 extends over 15 amino acids. The authors' processing: Reference gene primer amplification in the assay estimated nucleated cell counts. Method: immunoSEQ multiplex PCR; TCRdb's copy keeps in-frame clones and lacks some. Clone size and V and J calls were adopted from that table, with D and trimming inferred from the DNA. This table holds under 95,000 clones, approximately 80% found once. The sequence derives from a man aged 45-65 years with acute or convalescent COVID-19. What was sequenced was peripheral blood. The V call is TRBV7-8, the J call TRBJ2-5; 8 bases align to TRBD1. The CDR3 reads CASSLEDGQGVTQYF. The CDR3 nucleotides are TGTGCCAGCAGCTTAGAAGATGGACAGGGAGTCACCCAGTACTTC.